Following are 2 T cell receptor beta chains from one sample sequenced in a study of Graves' ophthalmopathy and Graves' hyperthyroidism. Amplification targeted the TCR beta CDR3 regions, with RNA transcripts as the source material. Following a first-round RT-PCR that used HTBI primers, a second-round multiplex PCR was carried out. TCRdb re-analysed the multiplex PCR reads in MiXCR, keeping a single row per CDR3 protein. The top ten clones hold 1.6% of a sample with nearly 400,000 distinct CDR3 sequences, 15% to 20% of them seen once. Specimen: peripheral blood. Receptor source: a woman under 30 with Graves' ophthalmopathy.

This clonotype was counted many times. The chain carries TRBV27 and TRBJ2-5; 7 nucleotides line up with TRBD2. The J segment lost 0 bases and the V segment lost 0 bases, leaving 7 bases of the junction unmatched. The CDR3 is made up of 17 amino acids. Germline loops: CDR1 MNHEY, CDR2 SMNVEV (reference sequence). CDR3 DNA: TGTGCCAGCAGTTTATCTTGGGACTACTTAGACCAAGAGACCCAGTACTTC. It codes for CASSLSWDYLDQETQYF.

This clonotype was found many times. The V gene is TRBV6-1, the J gene TRBJ1-3, with D possibly being TRBD1 (5 bases). V was trimmed by 3 bases and J by 0 bases, leaving 9 bases between them. CDR3 length: 15 residues. From germline, CDR1 is MNHNS and CDR2 SASEGT. CDR3: CASSDRVISGNTIYF. The CDR3 DNA sequence: TGTGCCAGCAGTGACAGGGTGATCTCTGGAAACACCATATATTTT.